Below, 19 T cell receptor beta chains from the same sample are listed, as sequenced in a study of a mutant IDH1 vaccine in newly diagnosed glioma. Time point given: week 47, end of study. The study gave 300 ug of mutant IDH1 20-mer peptide per vaccine dose, with topical imiquimod. Clones were read by immunoSEQ multiplex PCR, and TCRdb kept only the in-frame ones, dropping some. The sample gives about 90,000 clones, just under 90% of which show up once; 0.6% to 0.95% is in the top ten. The antigens these receptors bind are not known. The source was PBMCs, collected from a glioma patient whose treatment included an IDH1 peptide vaccine. The receptors shown here come from a woman in her forties or fifties with glioma.

This clone was observed a few times. V and J are TRBV18 and TRBJ1-5, with D tentatively TRBD1 (5 bases). V shed 3 bases and J shed 2 bases, with 8 bases lying between them. The CDR3 extends over 14 amino acids. CDR1 is KGHSH and CDR2 is LQKENI in the germline V gene. CDR3 sequence (DNA): TGTGCCAGCTCACCGGACACTGGCAATCAGCCCCAGCATTTT. Translating gives CASSPDTGNQPQHF.

About this clone: A junction end diverges from the germline sequence, so it may reflect a read error. This chain joins TRBV20-1 and TRBJ2-5; D assignment may be TRBD1 or TRBD2 (5 bases each). CDR3 size: 11 residues. In germline, CDR1 is DFQATT, CDR2 SNEGSKA (reference sequence). CDR3 loop: CSAGEGETQYF. CDR3 nucleotide sequence: TGCAGTGCTGGAGAGGGGGAGACCCAGTACTTC.

The chain employs TRBV4-2 and TRBJ2-7; 10 bases agree with TRBD2. Trimming at V came to 1 base and at J to 6 bases, leaving 9 bases not matched to a gene. There are 16 residues in the CDR3. Germline V gene lookup returns CDR1 LGHNA and CDR2 YNFKEQ. CDR3 in amino acids: CASSQVSASGSSEQYF. The CDR3 DNA reads TGTGCCAGCAGCCAAGTATCGGCTAGCGGGAGTTCCGAGCAGTACTTC.

The chain combines TRBV11-3 with TRBJ2-1; tentatively, D is TRBD2 (6 bases). The CDR3 extends over 16 amino acids. V shed 5 bases and J shed 0 bases, with 14 bases lying between them. CDR1 is SGHNT and CDR2 is YENEEA in the germline V gene. The CDR3, as DNA: TGTGCCAGCAGCCTCGGGACTGCAAGCTCCTACAATGAGCAGTTCTTC. It translates to CASSLGTASSYNEQFF.

This chain connects TRBV5-6 to TRBJ2-3, with TRBD2 matching over 8 bases. The CDR3 is 16 residues long. CDR1 is SGHDT, CDR2 YYEEEE, per germline. V gave up 0 bases and J gave up 3 bases; unmatched junction bases: 6. The CDR3 sequence is CASSLVGGLGTDTQYF. CDR3 bases: TGTGCCAGCAGCTTGGTTGGGGGACTAGGGACAGATACGCAGTATTTT.

The chain links TRBV5-1 to TRBJ2-7, with D perhaps matching TRBD1 or TRBD2 (5 bases each). Per germline, CDR1 SGHRS and CDR2 YFSETQ. V was trimmed by 0 bases and J by 5 bases, leaving 12 bases between them. The CDR3 is made up of 14 amino acids. CDR3 coding DNA: TGCGCCAGCAGCTTGGACGGCAGGGAGAACGAGCAGTACTTC. It specifies CASSLDGRENEQYF.

Only one count was recorded for this clone. V is TRBV15 and J is TRBJ2-5; D may be TRBD2 (5 bases). The CDR3 is made up of 16 amino acids. Trimming left V 1 base short and J 5 bases short, with 17 bases between. Germline V lookup: CDR1 LNHNV, CDR2 YYDKDF (reference sequence). CDR3 sequence: CATSRGQGLRGETQYF. CDR3 sequence (DNA): TGTGCCACCAGCAGAGGCCAAGGGTTGAGAGGGGAGACCCAGTACTTC.

The chain uses TRBV9 and TRBJ2-2; 10 bases match TRBD1. Germline values: CDR1 SGDLS, CDR2 YYNGEE. The length of the CDR3 is 14 residues. V shed 9 bases and J 5 bases; nucleotides not matched to a gene: 7. CDR3 bases: TGTGCCACTAGACAGGGGGCAGGGACCGGGGAGCTGTTTTTT. It codes for CATRQGAGTGELFF.

V is TRBV5-1 and J is TRBJ2-5; 11 positions agree with TRBD2. V shed 0 bases and J 5 bases; nucleotides not matched to a gene: 6. Germline CDR1 and CDR2: SGHRS and YFSETQ. The length of the CDR3 is 16 residues. As DNA, the CDR3 is TGCGCCAGCAGCTTGGGCATAGCGGGAGGGCAGGAGACCCAGTACTTC. Its protein is CASSLGIAGGQETQYF.

Worth noting for this clone: Mismatch with germline at one junction end may stem from a read error. The rearrangement links TRBV11-2 to TRBJ1-2, with D unclear. Germline V gives CDR1 SGHAT, CDR2 FQNNGV. The CDR3 spans 10 residues. Here the CDR3 reads CASSSGRPLF. The CDR3 nucleotides read TGTGCCAGCAGCTCCGGACGGCCTCTCTTC.

The count of this clone is one. The J gene is TRBJ2-1, the V gene TRBV5-1, with 8 bases aligning to TRBD2. The V segment lost 0 bases and the J segment 6 bases; nucleotides outside the gene matches: 2. This CDR3 comprises 14 residues. Germline V gives CDR1 SGHRS, CDR2 YFSETQ. CDR3 residues: CASSLVTSGNEQFF. The CDR3 DNA reads as TGCGCCAGCAGCTTGGTTACTAGCGGCAATGAGCAGTTCTTC.

V and J are TRBV27 and TRBJ1-5; possible D gene TRBD1, 6 bases. CDR3 length: 14 amino acids. Germline V gives CDR1 MNHEY, CDR2 SMNVEV (reference sequence). V was shortened by 3 bases and J by 3 bases, with 9 bases between the two germline ends. The CDR3 is CASSFKGHNQPQHF. The CDR3 nucleotides are TGTGCCAGCAGTTTTAAGGGACACAATCAGCCCCAGCATTTT.

This chain connects TRBV5-1 to TRBJ2-5; perhaps TRBD2 as D (7 bases). The CDR3 loop spans 14 amino acids. V lost 4 bases and J 1 base, leaving 11 bases between the germline ends. CDR1 and CDR2 (germline): SGHRS, YFSETQ. CDR3 residues: CASSPGGAQETQYF. Written as DNA, the CDR3 is TGCGCCAGCAGCCCTGGGGGGGCCCAAGAGACCCAGTACTTC.

The gene calls are TRBV5-4 and TRBJ2-3; the match to TRBD2 covers 10 bases. The CDR3 loop spans 17 amino acids. Germline V gives CDR1 SGHNT, CDR2 YYREEE (reference sequence). V lost 4 bases and J lost 0; bases outside the gene matches: 8. As DNA, the CDR3 is TGTGCCAGCAGCCCCCGGACTAGCGGAGATAGCACAGATACGCAGTATTTT. This encodes CASSPRTSGDSTDTQYF.

This clone has just a few counts. The chain uses TRBV10-3 and TRBJ2-3; TRBD1 matches 8 bases. The CDR3 loop spans 18 amino acids. The germline V gene encodes CDR1 ENHRY and CDR2 SYGVKD. Trimming cost V 8 bases and J 3 bases; bases outside gene matches: 19. DNA of the CDR3: TGTGCCATCGCTATGTCCCGGCCAGAGACAGGGGAGACAGATACGCAGTATTTT. Translating gives CAIAMSRPETGETDTQYF.

The chain combines TRBV6-1 with TRBJ2-7, with 13 bases fitting TRBD2. This CDR3 contains 16 residues. The V and J ends lost 2 bases and 4 bases, in that order; junction bases with no gene match: 5. From germline, CDR1 is MNHNS and CDR2 SASEGT. CDR3 amino acids: CASSELTSGRRYEQYF. The CDR3 bases are TGTGCCAGCAGTGAACTGACTAGCGGGAGGCGTTACGAGCAGTACTTC.

The V and J genes are TRBV2 and TRBJ2-1; 8 bases agree with TRBD2. CDR1 is SNHLY, CDR2 FYNNEI, per germline. J lost 4 bases, V lost 6 bases, and 11 bases had no gene match. CDR3 length equals 16 residues. The CDR3 spells CASRSVTGGTYNEQFF. Here the CDR3 DNA reads TGTGCCAGCAGGAGTGTCACGGGAGGGACTTACAATGAGCAGTTCTTC.

The CDR3 nucleotides are TGTGCCAGCTCACCGACGACAGGGGAATATAATTCACCCCTCCACTTT. Its translation is CASSPTTGEYNSPLHF. The genes are TRBV18 and TRBJ1-6; 8 nucleotides line up with TRBD1. V lost 3 bases to trimming and J lost 4 bases; unmatched junction nucleotides: 5. Germline CDR1 reads KGHSH; CDR2 reads LQKENI. The CDR3 spans 16 residues.

The chain recombines TRBV18 with TRBJ1-2; D call uncertain. CDR1 and CDR2 (germline): KGHSH, LQKENI. V lost 2 bases, J lost 1 base, and 5 bases lay in between. CDR3 length: 13 residues. The CDR3 loop is CASSPTGNYGYTF. DNA for the CDR3: TGTGCCAGCTCACCAACGGGTAACTATGGCTACACCTTC.